The 8 T cell receptor beta chains given below trace back to one sample, sequenced in a study of T cell changes during pregnancy in multiple sclerosis. Sequenced by immunoSEQ multiplex PCR; TCRdb stores in-frame clones only, minus some. The table lists 100,000 or so clones, 91% of them singletons. Material: peripheral blood, obtained after pregnancy. These receptors came from a female donor with multiple sclerosis, enrolled in a pregnancy study.

The chain carries TRBV5-1 and TRBJ2-3; D remains unclear. CDR1 SGHRS and CDR2 YFSETQ come from the germline V gene. This CDR3 spans 13 amino acids. The ends were cut back, 0 bases at V and 6 bases at J, with 8 bases in the middle. CDR3 protein: CASSLARRDTQYF. In DNA, the CDR3 is TGCGCCAGCAGCTTGGCCCGGCGGGATACGCAGTATTTT.

A note on this clone: The CDR3 carries no conserved terminal phenylalanine or tryptophan, so it likely arises from a read error. The DNA is left out, because the CDR3 cannot be placed on it with certainty; the CDR3 is given as TCRdb lists it. This chain joins TRBV19 and TRBJ1-6. Counting both end residues, the CDR3 totals 8 amino acids. CDR1 is LNHDA, CDR2 SQIVND, per germline (reference sequence). The CDR3 spells CASTPGPR.

The chain carries TRBV11-2 and TRBJ2-2, with D uncertain. This CDR3 is built from 12 residues. Germline values: CDR1 SGHAT, CDR2 FQNNGV. Trimming removed 8 bases at V and 2 bases at J, with 6 bases between. The CDR3 DNA follows: TGTGCCAGCCTTAAAAACACCGGGGAGCTGTTTTTT. Protein: CASLKNTGELFF. Full variable domain (rest looked up from reference TRBV11-2 and TRBJ2-2): EAGVAQSPRYKIIEKRQSVAFWCNPISGHATLYWYQQILGQGPKLLIQFQNNGVVDDSQLPKDRFSAERLKGVDSTLKIQPAKLEDSAVYLCASLKNTGELFFGEGSRLTVL.

The chain has TRBV4-2 and TRBJ2-5, with no clear D. There are 14 residues in the CDR3. Trimming stripped 1 base from V and 3 bases from J, with 9 bases between. The V gene's germline CDR1 is LGHNA and CDR2 YNFKEQ. For the CDR3, the DNA is TGTGCCAGCAGCCAAGCCCAAGAGGAAGAGACCCAGTACTTC. Its protein product is CASSQAQEEETQYF.

This chain links TRBV6-5 with TRBJ1-5, with unresolved D. The CDR3 contains 16 residues. From germline, CDR1 is MNHEY and CDR2 SVGAGI. V lost 0 bases and J 2 bases, leaving 11 bases between the germline ends. CDR3 protein: CASSYSSLRGNQPQHF. CDR3 nucleotide sequence: TGTGCCAGCAGTTACTCGAGTTTGAGGGGCAATCAGCCCCAGCATTTT.

The V and J genes are TRBV7-3 and TRBJ2-1; TRBD2 matches at 10 bases. The length of the CDR3 is 17 residues. CDR1 and CDR2 (germline): SGHTA, FQGTGA. Trimming took 4 bases from V and 2 from J; bases not matched to a gene: 8. The CDR3 nucleotides read TGTGCCAGCAGCTCCCTGTCGAGCGGGGGGGCCTACAATGAGCAGTTCTTC. Its translation: CASSSLSSGGAYNEQFF.

J is TRBJ1-1 and V is TRBV27, with a possible D match to TRBD1 (5 bases). Trimming left V 2 bases short and J 1 base short, with 11 bases between. The germline CDR1 and CDR2 sequences are MNHEY and SMNVEV (reference sequence). The CDR3 runs to 15 residues. The CDR3 bases are TGTGCCAGCAGTTTACGGGGGTGGGGGAACACTGAAGCTTTCTTT. Amino acids: CASSLRGWGNTEAFF.

The V call is TRBV27, the J call TRBJ1-2; tentatively, D is TRBD1 (5 bases). V was pared by 0 bases and J by 7 bases, with 9 bases between. CDR1 and CDR2 from the germline V gene are MNHEY and SMNVEV (reference sequence). CDR3 length: 13 residues. CDR3 DNA: TGTGCCAGCAGTTTATCTGGGGCCAGTGGCTACACCTTC. Translated, it gives CASSLSGASGYTF.